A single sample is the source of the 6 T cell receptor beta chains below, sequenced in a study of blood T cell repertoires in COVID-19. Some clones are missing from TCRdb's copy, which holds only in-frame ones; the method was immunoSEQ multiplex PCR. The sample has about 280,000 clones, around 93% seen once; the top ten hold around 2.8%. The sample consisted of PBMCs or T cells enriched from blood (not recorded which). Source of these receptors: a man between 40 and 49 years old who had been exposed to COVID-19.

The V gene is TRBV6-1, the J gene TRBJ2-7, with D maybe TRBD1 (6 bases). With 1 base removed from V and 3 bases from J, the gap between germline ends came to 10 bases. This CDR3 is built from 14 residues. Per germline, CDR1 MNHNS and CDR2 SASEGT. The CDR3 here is CASSEGGQYYEQYF. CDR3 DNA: TGTGCCAGCAGTGAAGGGGGGCAATACTACGAGCAGTACTTC.

CDR3 coding DNA: TGCAGCGTTGAAGGGGGCGCAGATACGCAGTATTTT. Encoded protein: CSVEGGADTQYF. J is TRBJ2-3 and V is TRBV29-1, with D perhaps matching TRBD1 (5 bases). Trimming took off 1 base at V and 4 bases at J, with 6 bases between the two ends. The CDR3 length is 12 residues. Germline V gene data show CDR1 as SQVTM and CDR2 as ANQGSEA.

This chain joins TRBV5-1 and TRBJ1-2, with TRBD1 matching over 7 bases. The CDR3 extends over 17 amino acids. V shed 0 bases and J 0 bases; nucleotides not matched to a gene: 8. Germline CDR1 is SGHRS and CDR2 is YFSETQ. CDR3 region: CASSLGGGGRANYGYTF. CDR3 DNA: TGCGCCAGCAGCTTGGGAGGGGGCGGCCGAGCTAACTATGGCTACACCTTC.

The CDR3 region has the DNA TGCAGCGTGGCGGAGACGTCAGACAATCAGCCCCAGCATTTT. It is translated as CSVAETSDNQPQHF. The chain recombines TRBV29-1 with TRBJ1-5; D remains ambiguous. Trimming shortened V by 6 bases and J by 3 bases, and 15 bases separated the two germline ends. The CDR3 spans 14 residues. CDR1 and CDR2 (germline): SQVTM, ANQGSEA.

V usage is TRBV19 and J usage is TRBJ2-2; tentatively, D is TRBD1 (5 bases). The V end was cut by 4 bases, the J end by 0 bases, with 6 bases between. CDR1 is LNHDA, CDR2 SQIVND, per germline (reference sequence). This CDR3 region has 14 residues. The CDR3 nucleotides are TGTGCCAGTAGTAGGACACCGAACACCGGGGAGCTGTTTTTT. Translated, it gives CASSRTPNTGELFF.

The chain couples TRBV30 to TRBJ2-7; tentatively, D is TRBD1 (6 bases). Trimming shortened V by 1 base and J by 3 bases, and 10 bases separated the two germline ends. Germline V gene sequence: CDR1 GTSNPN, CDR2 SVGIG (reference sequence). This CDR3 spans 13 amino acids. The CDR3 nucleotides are TGTGCCTGGAGTGACACAGGGTTCTACGAGCAGTACTTC. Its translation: CAWSDTGFYEQYF.